Each of the 16 T cell receptor beta chains below was sequenced from the same sample in a study of CD4 T cells in relation to SARS-CoV-2 and coronaviruses. Repertoires were generated with immunoSEQ multiplex PCR, while TCRdb's copy carries only in-frame clones and drops some. This table has some 42,000 clones, approximately 90% appearing once. Material: memory CD4+ T cells from PBMCs. Receptor source: an adult with COVID-19.

The J gene is TRBJ1-6, the V gene TRBV2, with D possibly matching TRBD1 (5 bases). V dropped 6 bases and J dropped 2 bases, with 11 bases sitting between them. From germline, CDR1 is SNHLY and CDR2 FYNNEI. The length of the CDR3 is 15 residues. CDR3 in DNA: TGTGCCAGCAGGTTACAGGTCACCTATAATTCACCCCTCCACTTT. Translating gives CASRLQVTYNSPLHF.

The chain is built from TRBV14 and TRBJ1-3; D gene ambiguous. V was pared by 0 bases and J by 4 bases, with 7 bases between. Germline loops: CDR1 SGHDN, CDR2 FVKESK. The CDR3 loop spans 14 amino acids. The CDR3 loop is CASSQDTGGNTIYF. In DNA, the CDR3 is TGTGCCAGCAGCCAAGATACCGGAGGAAACACCATATATTTT.

The rearrangement uses TRBV5-6 and TRBJ2-5; D is undetermined. This CDR3 contains 13 residues. V was shortened by 0 bases and J by 5 bases, with 8 bases between the two germline ends. Germline loops: CDR1 SGHDT, CDR2 YYEEEE. The CDR3, as DNA: TGTGCCAGCAGCTTGGGACCTGTGGAGACCCAGTACTTC. This gives the protein CASSLGPVETQYF.

The table lists this clone with a few counts. One end of the junction varies from germline; a read error may be responsible. CDR3 region: CASSEATSGGLNF. DNA for the CDR3: TGTGCCAGCAGTGAAGCTACTAGCGGGGGGTTAAATTTT. This chain links TRBV6-1 with TRBJ2-3, with 12 positions matching TRBD2. The CDR3 runs 13 residues. Germline loops: CDR1 MNHNS, CDR2 SASEGT.

This chain uses TRBV11-2 with TRBJ2-2; D may be TRBD1 (6 bases). The CDR3 loop spans 16 amino acids. Looked up from germline, CDR1 is SGHAT and CDR2 is FQNNGV. V was trimmed by 1 base and J by 4 bases, leaving 13 bases between them. CDR3 in DNA: TGTGCCAGCAGCTTAGTTGGGGGCTCGGGCACCGGGGAGCTGTTTTTT. Amino acid sequence: CASSLVGGSGTGELFF. Based on the CDR3 plus reference TRBV11-2 and TRBJ2-2, the full variable domain is EAGVAQSPRYKIIEKRQSVAFWCNPISGHATLYWYQQILGQGPKLLIQFQNNGVVDDSQLPKDRFSAERLKGVDSTLKIQPAKLEDSAVYLCASSLVGGSGTGELFFGEGSRLTVL.

The chain links TRBV6-5 to TRBJ1-6; D perhaps matches TRBD1 (6 bases). Germline assignment: CDR1 MNHEY and CDR2 SVGAGI. Trimming took 6 bases from V and 10 from J, leaving 16 bases between them. The length of the CDR3 is 14 residues. The chain's CDR3 is CASSPQGNFSPLHF. Written as DNA, the CDR3 is TGTGCCAGCAGCCCGCAGGGGAATTTCTCACCCCTCCACTTT.

The V gene is TRBV18, the J gene TRBJ1-2; D is possibly TRBD1 (5 bases). The ends were cut back, 8 bases at V and 3 bases at J, with 13 bases in the middle. Germline V lookup: CDR1 KGHSH, CDR2 LQKENI. This CDR3 is built from 13 residues. CDR3: CASARGSDYGYTF. CDR3 sequence (DNA): TGTGCCAGCGCACGGGGGAGCGACTATGGCTACACCTTC.

This clone appeared a single time. The rearrangement links TRBV6-5 to TRBJ2-2; no definite D call. CDR1 is MNHEY and CDR2 is SVGAGI in the germline V gene. The CDR3 is 15 residues long. Between the trimmed V and J ends, which lost 5 bases and 3 bases, there was a span of 13 bases. In DNA, the CDR3 is TGTGCCAGCAGTACCCAAGGGTCGCACACCGGGGAGCTGTTTTTT. It codes for CASSTQGSHTGELFF.

The V and J genes are TRBV5-1 and TRBJ2-5; tentative D call: TRBD2 (5 bases). Between the trimmed V and J ends, which lost 0 bases and 2 bases, there was a span of 11 bases. There are 15 residues in the CDR3. Germline V gives CDR1 SGHRS, CDR2 YFSETQ. DNA of the CDR3: TGCGCCAGCAGCTTGGCCGGGATCAGTCAAGAGACCCAGTACTTC. Translated: CASSLAGISQETQYF.

This chain connects TRBV5-4 to TRBJ2-1; the match to TRBD1 covers 7 bases. Trimming cost V 0 bases and J 7 bases; bases outside gene matches: 7. Germline CDR1 SGHNT, CDR2 YYREEE (reference sequence). The CDR3 extends over 15 amino acids. The CDR3 region is CASSLDRGLVNEQFF. In nucleotides, the CDR3 is TGTGCCAGCAGCTTGGATAGGGGGCTTGTAAATGAGCAGTTCTTC.

The chain uses TRBV5-1 and TRBJ1-3; tentative D call: TRBD1 (5 bases). V was cut by 4 bases and J by 0 bases, with 11 bases left in between. Germline CDR1 SGHRS, CDR2 YFSETQ. The length of the CDR3 is 15 residues. This CDR3 reads CASSRGASSGNTIYF. In DNA form, the CDR3 reads TGCGCCAGCAGCCGAGGGGCTAGCTCTGGAAACACCATATATTTT.

CDR3 loop: CASSHVTLQGDTQYF. CDR3 bases: TGTGCCAGCAGCCACGTCACCTTGCAGGGGGATACGCAGTATTTT. This chain uses TRBV4-2 with TRBJ2-3; D possibly corresponds to TRBD1 (6 bases). Germline V lookup: CDR1 LGHNA, CDR2 YNFKEQ. The CDR3 spans 15 residues. The germline V and J ends were trimmed by 3 bases and 6 bases, with 16 bases remaining between them.

The chain carries TRBV7-6 and TRBJ1-3; D gene ambiguous. Germline values: CDR1 SGHVS, CDR2 FNYEAQ. The V end was cut by 5 bases, the J end by 0 bases, with 29 bases between. This CDR3 contains 21 residues. The CDR3 nucleotides are TGTGCCAGCAGCACAATTCCTCAGAAGGCCAGGACCTTAACCTCTGGAAACACCATATATTTT. This gives the protein CASSTIPQKARTLTSGNTIYF.

The rearrangement joins TRBV29-1 to TRBJ2-7; D might be TRBD1 or TRBD2, each matching 6 bases. V was trimmed by 7 bases and J by 6 bases, leaving 19 bases between them. CDR1 and CDR2 (germline): SQVTM, ANQGSEA. CDR3 length: 13 residues. CDR3 loop: CSASWGAGSEQYF. The CDR3 region has the DNA TGCAGCGCCTCCTGGGGGGCCGGTTCCGAGCAGTACTTC.

This chain links TRBV19 with TRBJ1-2; D gene ambiguous. The germline gives CDR1 LNHDA, CDR2 SQIVND (reference sequence). Deletions cut 1 base from V and 7 bases from J, with 10 bases between. The CDR3 covers 13 residues. The CDR3 DNA reads as TGTGCCAGTAGTATAGTCGGGAGCCGTGGCTACACCTTC. Encoded protein: CASSIVGSRGYTF.

This sequence joins TRBV6-2 or TRBV6-3 and TRBJ2-2; D might be TRBD1 (6 bases). The germline V and J ends were trimmed by 4 bases and 4 bases, with 10 bases remaining between them. The CDR3 has 14 residues. CDR1 is MNHEY, CDR2 SVGEGT, per germline. The CDR3 here is CASSSFRGTGELFF. The DNA of the CDR3 is TGTGCCAGCAGTTCCTTCAGGGGCACCGGGGAGCTGTTTTTT.